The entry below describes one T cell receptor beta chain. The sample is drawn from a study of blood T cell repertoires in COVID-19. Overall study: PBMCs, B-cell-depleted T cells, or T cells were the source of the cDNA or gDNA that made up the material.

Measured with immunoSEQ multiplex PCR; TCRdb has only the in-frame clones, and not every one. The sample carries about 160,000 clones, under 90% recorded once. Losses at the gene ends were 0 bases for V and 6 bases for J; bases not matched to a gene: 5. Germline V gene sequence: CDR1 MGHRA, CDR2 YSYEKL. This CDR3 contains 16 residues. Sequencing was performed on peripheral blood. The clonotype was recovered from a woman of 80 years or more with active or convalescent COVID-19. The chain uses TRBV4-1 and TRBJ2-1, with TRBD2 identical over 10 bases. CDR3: CASSQEGAGGPNEQFF. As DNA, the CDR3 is TGCGCCAGCAGCCAAGAAGGAGCGGGAGGGCCCAATGAGCAGTTCTTC.